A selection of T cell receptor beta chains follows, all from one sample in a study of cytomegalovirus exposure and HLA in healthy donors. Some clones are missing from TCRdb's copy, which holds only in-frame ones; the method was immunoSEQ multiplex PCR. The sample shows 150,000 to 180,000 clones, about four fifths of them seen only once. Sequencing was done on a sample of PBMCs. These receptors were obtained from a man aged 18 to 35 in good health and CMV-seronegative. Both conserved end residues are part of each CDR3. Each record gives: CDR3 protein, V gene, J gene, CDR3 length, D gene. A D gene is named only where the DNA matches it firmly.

CDR3: CASSSQDRTLNTEAFF
V: TRBV28
J: TRBJ1-1
length: 16
D: TRBD1

CDR3: CASVGRQGRYEKLFF
V: TRBV2
J: TRBJ1-4
length: 15
D: TRBD1

CDR3: CASSFLAGVRTDTQYF
V: TRBV4-1
J: TRBJ2-3
length: 16
D: TRBD2

CDR3: CASGLLANEQFF
V: TRBV28
J: TRBJ2-1
length: 12
D: -

CDR3: CASSQDTWGTGGPSYNSPLHF
V: TRBV14
J: TRBJ1-6
length: 21
D: TRBD1

CDR3: CASSAGGAGANGLTF
V: TRBV6-1
J: TRBJ2-6
length: 15
D: -

CDR3: CAISGGDNQPQHF
V: TRBV10-3
J: TRBJ1-5
length: 13
D: -

CDR3: CASSPFGDNSPLHF
V: TRBV5-6
J: TRBJ1-6
length: 14
D: -

CDR3: CSVDRVYGYTF
V: TRBV29-1
J: TRBJ1-2
length: 11
D: TRBD1

CDR3: CASSLASQGAADTQYF
V: TRBV5-6
J: TRBJ2-3
length: 16
D: TRBD1

CDR3: CASSLRRTNQPQHF
V: TRBV6-5
J: TRBJ1-5
length: 14
D: -

CDR3: CASSVGGQARTGELFF
V: TRBV9
J: TRBJ2-2
length: 16
D: TRBD1

CDR3: CASSLGASGANVLTF
V: TRBV2
J: TRBJ2-6
length: 15
D: -

CDR3: CASSSNYEQYF
V: TRBV5-1
J: TRBJ2-7
length: 11
D: -

CDR3: CASSLVVAQGTSPLHF
V: TRBV7-9
J: TRBJ1-6
length: 16
D: -

CDR3: CASSGGWSGDEQFF
V: TRBV2
J: TRBJ2-1
length: 14
D: TRBD2

CDR3: CASSQDLRRGTQETQYF
V: TRBV4-1
J: TRBJ2-5
length: 17
D: -

CDR3: CSARDSETQYF
V: TRBV20-1
J: TRBJ2-5
length: 11
D: -

CDR3: CASSPAQGGYEQYF
V: TRBV19
J: TRBJ2-7
length: 14
D: -

CDR3: CASSRTRLAKGNEQFF
V: TRBV18
J: TRBJ2-1
length: 16
D: TRBD2

CDR3: CASSQEPSTEAFF
V: TRBV6-1
J: TRBJ1-1
length: 13
D: -

CDR3: CASSLSTGLGFNYGYTF
V: TRBV7-9
J: TRBJ1-2
length: 17
D: -

CDR3: CASSESAGGRENQPQHF
V: TRBV10-2
J: TRBJ1-5
length: 17
D: -

CDR3: CASSLSGEQYF
V: TRBV27
J: TRBJ2-7
length: 11
D: -

CDR3: CAWRGDREEAFF
V: TRBV30
J: TRBJ1-1
length: 12
D: TRBD1

CDR3: CASSPWSSGSNTGELFF
V: TRBV7-6
J: TRBJ2-2
length: 17
D: TRBD2

CDR3: CAWVPLGTDFRNEQFF
V: TRBV30
J: TRBJ2-1
length: 16
D: TRBD1

CDR3: CASSLGLGVANTGELFF
V: TRBV7-2
J: TRBJ2-2
length: 17
D: -

CDR3: CASSLQGNQPQHF
V: TRBV5-1
J: TRBJ1-5
length: 13
D: -

CDR3: CASSVIALAGGRSYNEQFF
V: TRBV7-8
J: TRBJ2-1
length: 19
D: TRBD2

CDR3: CSVYAGLVSTEAFF
V: TRBV29-1
J: TRBJ1-1
length: 14
D: -

CDR3: CASSRGTGQGSYNSPLHF
V: TRBV5-4
J: TRBJ1-6
length: 18
D: TRBD1

CDR3: CASSLAGGYQPQHF
V: TRBV5-6
J: TRBJ1-5
length: 14
D: -

CDR3: CASSLELNPYNSPLHF
V: TRBV5-5
J: TRBJ1-6
length: 16
D: -

CDR3: CASSQETGGEDEQFF
V: TRBV7-3
J: TRBJ2-1
length: 15
D: TRBD2

CDR3: CASSLALLAGGTDTQYF
V: TRBV5-1
J: TRBJ2-3
length: 17
D: TRBD2

CDR3: CASSDSNRGHTGELFF
V: TRBV6-4
J: TRBJ2-2
length: 16
D: TRBD1

CDR3: CAWSGTSGRYEQYF
V: TRBV30
J: TRBJ2-7
length: 14
D: TRBD2

CDR3: CASSQDLGHYEQYF
V: TRBV4-3
J: TRBJ2-7
length: 14
D: -

CDR3: CASSPDREFTGELFF
V: TRBV5-4
J: TRBJ2-2
length: 15
D: TRBD1

CDR3: CASSIDEVRSYEQYF
V: TRBV19
J: TRBJ2-7
length: 15
D: -

CDR3: CASSSRTGKGTNYGYTF
V: TRBV7-6
J: TRBJ1-2
length: 17
D: TRBD1

CDR3: CASSLQGDTEAFF
V: TRBV5-1
J: TRBJ1-1
length: 13
D: TRBD1

CDR3: CASMRGRRNTEAFF
V: TRBV19
J: TRBJ1-1
length: 14
D: -

CDR3: CASSWGLNTEAFF
V: TRBV19
J: TRBJ1-1
length: 13
D: -

CDR3: CASSPPTGGSKETQYF
V: TRBV7-9
J: TRBJ2-5
length: 16
D: TRBD2

CDR3: CASSLRGFLEETQYF
V: TRBV11-2
J: TRBJ2-5
length: 15
D: -